This T cell receptor beta chain originates from a study of OX40 agonist ivuxolimab in advanced cancers. At the level of the study: People in dose escalation had one of these cancers: hepatocellular carcinoma, melanoma, renal cell or head and neck cancer.

With respect to this clone: Its antigen is not identified.

Study-wide results and limits: Low normalized T-cell clonal expansion was also seen in some nonresponders.

Using immunoSEQ multiplex PCR, the repertoire was profiled, and TCRdb retains in-frame clones only, with some absent. The profile shows 100,000 to 120,000 clones, less than 95% of them singletons. Systemic immunosuppression or autoimmune disease history was grounds to exclude patients. Blood draws occurred at baseline, cycle 4 day 1, and cycle 7 day 1. The germline V gene has CDR1 SGHKS and CDR2 YYEKEE (reference sequence). The V end lost 2 bases, the J end lost 4 bases, and 12 bases lay between the germline ends. CDR3 length equals 14 residues. The sample was CD4+ or CD8+ T cells sorted from blood, taken in a trial of the OX40 agonist ivuxolimab. The TCR comes from an adult with an advanced solid tumor such as melanoma, head and neck, liver or kidney cancer. The chain carries TRBV5-5 and TRBJ1-2; D is perhaps TRBD1 (5 bases). The CDR3 here is CASSFDSIIYGYTF. The CDR3 nucleotides read TGTGCCAGCAGCTTTGACAGTATCATCTATGGCTACACCTTC.